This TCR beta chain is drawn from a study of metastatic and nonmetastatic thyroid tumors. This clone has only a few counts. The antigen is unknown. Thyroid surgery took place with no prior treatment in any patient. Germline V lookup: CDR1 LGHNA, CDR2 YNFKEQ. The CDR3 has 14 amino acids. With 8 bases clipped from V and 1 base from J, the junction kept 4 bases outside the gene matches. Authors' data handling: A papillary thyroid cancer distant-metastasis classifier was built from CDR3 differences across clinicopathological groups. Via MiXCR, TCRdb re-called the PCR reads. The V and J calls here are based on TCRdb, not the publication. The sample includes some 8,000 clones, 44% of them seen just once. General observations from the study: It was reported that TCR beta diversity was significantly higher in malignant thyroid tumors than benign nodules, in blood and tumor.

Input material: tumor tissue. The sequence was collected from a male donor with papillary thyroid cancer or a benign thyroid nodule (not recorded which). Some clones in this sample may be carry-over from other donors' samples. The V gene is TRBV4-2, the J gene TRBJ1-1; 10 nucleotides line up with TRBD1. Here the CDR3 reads CASAGTGANTEAFF. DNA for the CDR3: TGTGCCAGCGCTGGGACAGGGGCGAACACTGAAGCTTTCTTT.